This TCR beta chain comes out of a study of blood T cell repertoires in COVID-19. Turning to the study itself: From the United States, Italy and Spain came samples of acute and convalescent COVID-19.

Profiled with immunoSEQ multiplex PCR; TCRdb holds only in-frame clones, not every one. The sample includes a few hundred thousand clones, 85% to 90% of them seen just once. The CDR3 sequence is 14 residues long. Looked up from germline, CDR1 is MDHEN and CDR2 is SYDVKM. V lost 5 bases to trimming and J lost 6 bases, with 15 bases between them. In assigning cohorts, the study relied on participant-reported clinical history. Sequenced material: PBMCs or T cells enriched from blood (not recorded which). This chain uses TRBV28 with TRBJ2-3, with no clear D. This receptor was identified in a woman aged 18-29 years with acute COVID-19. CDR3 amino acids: CASSAAGSVDTQYF. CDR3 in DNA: TGTGCCAGCAGTGCCGCAGGTTCTGTGGATACGCAGTATTTT.